This T cell receptor (beta chain) comes out of a study of blood T cells in healthy people across ages (dated by TCRdb to between 2015 and 2017). Turning to the overall study: In model experiments, roughly one uniquely barcoded TCR beta cDNA molecule per two T cells was captured by template switching. Four age groups were formed from the donors: young (average approximately 15 years), middle-aged (around 40), aged (about 62) and long-lived (less than 85). The study analyzed two additional independent replicas of 1 million unique cDNA reads from the same blood draw for two donors, one aged 18 to 29 and one aged 80 or older. The study measured age-related changes in TCR beta repertoire diversity using deep sequencing normalized with unique cDNA molecular identifiers. Points the paper makes about the study in general: Total diversity estimates from one million sequenced T cells were considered lower bounds and underestimates. The CMV infection status of donors was not known, potentially confounding age-related changes in expanded clonotypes. The long-lived group showed more naive CD4+ T cells, fewer expanded clones and increased TCR diversity than the aged group, suggesting age selection. Observed TCR beta diversity per million T cells fell roughly linearly with age, and a significant reduction was already apparent by age roughly 40. Bulk unsorted PBMC profiling prevented conclusive comparison of naive and antigen-experienced compartments. There was a strong correlation between observed TCR beta diversity and the percentage of naive T cells measured by flow cytometry.

Library preparation employed 5' RACE. The sequencing machine was an Illumina HiSeq 2500. A second PCR of roughly 7 to 11 cycles was performed with a sample-barcoded 5' primer and a J-beta primer mix. Each TCR beta cDNA molecule received a unique molecular identifier from a template-switch 5' adaptor carrying 12 random nucleotides. At least 2.5 million CDR3-containing paired-end reads were obtained from each sample. First-strand cDNA was synthesized from all RNA with the Mint cDNA synthesis kit, primed by a TRBC-specific oligonucleotide. After uracil-DNA glycosylase treatment, a first 18-cycle PCR used universal primers M1SS and BC2_uni_R on all cDNA. In the paper's pipeline: For normalization, 1 million high-quality reads were randomly selected from each sample, with every read carrying a distinct molecular identifier. Instead of being binned into consensus sequences, reads that shared molecular identifiers were thrown out. MiTCR, with a Q25 quality threshold and the strictest error-elimination algorithm, was used for CDR3 identification, clonotype clustering and error correction. A nonparametric unseen species model with Euler transformation was used to estimate a lower bound on total TCR beta diversity. TCRdb reprocessing: public reads trimmed at Q25 with fastp, clones called with MiXCR, in-frame beta chains kept. Rows are combined by CDR3 protein, so each entry shows the most common genes and DNA. TCRdb, rather than the study authors, made the V and J calls. The sample includes about 500,000 distinct CDR3 sequences, with about 24% observed a single time. The top ten hold approximately 10% of the sample.

Trimming at the junction amounts to 5 bases on V and 5 bases on J, and the germline ends lie 18 bases apart. The CDR3 runs 15 residues from the cysteine to the phenylalanine. The kept DNA is CDR3 alone, 45 bases in frame from the first base. The germline V gene encodes CDR1 MNHEY and CDR2 SMNVEV (reference sequence). About this clonotype itself: Its antigen is still unknown. No clone much larger than this one lies a single base away; base qualities are absent.

The donors were around 39 Caucasian individuals from Russia, aged about 6 to 95 years, who were systemically healthy. Ten milliliters of peripheral blood were collected from each donor into EDTA-treated Vacutainer tubes. Ficoll-Paque density-gradient centrifugation was used to isolate PBMCs, with at least 7 million obtained per sample. Total RNA, at least 6 micrograms per sample, was extracted from PBMCs with Trizol reagent. Naive CD45RAhigh/CD27high T cell percentages were measured by flow cytometry on a PBMC aliquot from every donor. The data also belong to a second study, concerning T cells of mothers and their children. The second paper further reports: The donors were nine systemically healthy Caucasian individuals, made up of three mothers and their six children. cDNA synthesis used all of the extracted RNA, with approximately 1.4 ug of RNA in each 15 ul reaction. In the second PCR, the M1S primer added sample barcodes and 2-4 random nucleotides. More than 9 million TCR beta CDR3 reads were obtained from each mother, and roughly 3.1 million reads were obtained from each child. Thymic selection shapes the output of TCR recombination in a similar way in related and unrelated pairs, and inherited differences have a minor effect. Related mother-child pairs always showed normalized repertoire overlap that was slightly higher than in unrelated mother-child pairs, though the difference was never significant. No persistent microchimeric T cell clones were detected, at a sensitivity of roughly 100 clones per million clonotypes. To look for features that set related mother-child pairs apart from unrelated individuals, the researchers ran deep NGS to compare the TCR beta repertoires of mothers and children. The mean age was around 42 +/- 4 years for the mothers and around 10 +/- 4 years for the children. Libraries were sequenced on Illumina HiSeq 2000 with 100+100 nt paired-end reads after adapter ligation with NEBNext reagents. To avoid cross-contamination, the mother libraries and the child libraries were prepared a month apart and sequenced in separate runs. For each donor, somewhere between about 450,000 and 2,200,000 distinct TCR beta clonotypes were identified. Naive TCR beta clonotypes were estimated from low-frequency clonotypes matched to each donor's FACS-determined naive share, without sorting.

Recombination connected TRBV27 to TRBJ2-5; the D gene is perhaps TRBD2, from 5 matching bases. The sequence came from a boy aged 5-17 years in good health. Sequencing input: blood. Here is the DNA: TGTGCCAGCAGTGCGCGGGTTTGGTATTGGGAGACCCAGTACTTC. This gives the protein CASSARVWYWETQYF.